Below are 29 T cell receptor beta chains sequenced from a single sample in a study of CD8+CD57+ T cells in acquired aplastic anemia. Genomic DNA templated the TCR beta VDJ and CDR3 profiling. TCRdb used MiXCR to reprocess the reads, holding one entry per CDR3 protein. Among 190,000 or so distinct CDR3 sequences, less than 50% were seen once, and the ten largest hold roughly 2%. Patients selected for sequencing had displayed CD8+CD57+ cell expansion by flow cytometry. The sample taken for sequencing was sorted CD4+, CD8+, or CD8+CD57+ T cells (not recorded which) from PBMCs. Source of these receptors: a human donor with aplastic anemia.

As for this clonotype: At one end, the junction sequence differs from germline, possibly due to a read error. This sequence joins TRBV19 and TRBJ2-2; perhaps D is TRBD1 or TRBD2 (6 bases each). The CDR3 length is 12 residues. Per the germline V gene, CDR1 is LNHDA and CDR2 is SQIVND (reference sequence). The DNA for the CDR3 is TGTGCCAGTAGTATCACTAGTGGGGGGCTGTCTTTT. It is translated as CASSITSGGLSF.

A word on this clonotype: Just one base apart from a much larger clone, this may be a read error. This rearrangement joins TRBV4-2 to TRBJ1-1; a possible D gene is TRBD1 (5 bases). There are 17 residues in the CDR3. Germline loops: CDR1 LGHNA, CDR2 YNFKEQ. DNA of the CDR3: TGTGCCAGCAGCCAAGAAGGCGGGACTCGAATGAACATTGAAGCTTTCTTT. Its protein product is CASSQEGGTRMNIEAFF.

This clonotype was picked up many times. The rearrangement uses TRBV20-1 and TRBJ2-7; 9 positions match TRBD1. CDR3 length equals 13 residues. V shed 6 bases and J 3 bases; nucleotides not matched to a gene: 6. The germline gives CDR1 DFQATT, CDR2 SNEGSKA (reference sequence). The CDR3 nucleotides read TGCAGTGCCACCACAGGGGGCCACTACGAGCAGTACTTC. It is translated as CSATTGGHYEQYF.

To note about this clonotype: This CDR3 fails to terminate in the conserved phenylalanine or tryptophan, so it likely reflects a read error. The chain combines TRBV3-1 with TRBJ2-1; D unresolved. The germline V gene encodes CDR1 LGHDT and CDR2 YNNKEL (reference sequence). CDR3 length: 14 residues. The V and J ends lost 5 bases and 6 bases respectively, with 14 bases between them. The CDR3 is CASSLSPGVNEQFL. DNA for the CDR3: TGTGCCAGCAGCTTAAGTCCAGGTGTCAATGAGCAGTTCCTC.

The chain couples TRBV29-1 to TRBJ2-1; a possible D gene is TRBD2 (6 bases). The CDR3 is 12 amino acids. V lost 7 bases and J 4 bases, leaving 11 bases between the germline ends. Germline loops: CDR1 SQVTM, CDR2 ANQGSEA. As DNA, the CDR3 is TGCAGCGGCCGGGACTCTTACAATGAGCAGTTCTTC. Translating it yields CSGRDSYNEQFF.

This chain uses TRBV2 with TRBJ2-5, with 12 bases that match TRBD2. The germline CDR1 and CDR2 sequences are SNHLY and FYNNEI. This CDR3 region has 15 residues. J lost 5 bases, V lost 3 bases, and 4 bases had no gene match. The CDR3 sequence: CASSDPSGRAETQYF. The CDR3 nucleotides are TGTGCCAGCAGTGATCCTAGCGGGAGGGCGGAGACCCAGTACTTC.

V usage is TRBV7-9 and J usage is TRBJ2-7, with D possibly being TRBD2 (5 bases). This CDR3 is 11 amino acids long. V lost 4 bases and J 5 bases, leaving 6 bases between the germline ends. Germline lookup yields CDR1 SEHNR and CDR2 FQNEAQ (reference sequence). The CDR3 here is CASSSEDEQYF. Here the CDR3 DNA reads TGTGCCAGCAGCTCGGAGGACGAGCAGTACTTC.

The count of this clonotype is one. The chain is built from TRBV2 and TRBJ2-1; no clear D gene. The V gene's germline CDR1 is SNHLY and CDR2 FYNNEI. This CDR3 has 12 residues. Deletions cut 6 bases from V and 7 bases from J, with 10 bases between. The CDR3 region is CASSSDNNEQFF. Here the CDR3 DNA reads TGTGCCAGCAGCTCAGACAATAATGAGCAGTTCTTC.

This clonotype was detected a few times. V is TRBV24-1 and J is TRBJ2-5, with a weak D call TRBD1 (7 bases). V was pared by 0 bases and J by 5 bases, with 18 bases between. Germline V lookup: CDR1 KGHDR, CDR2 SFDVKD. This CDR3 contains 17 residues. Written as DNA, the CDR3 is TGTGCCACCAGTGATTTGCACTCCCGCCCAGGGGGGGAGACCCAGTACTTC. As protein: CATSDLHSRPGGETQYF.

The chain employs TRBV19 and TRBJ1-4, with D uncertain. CDR1 is LNHDA, CDR2 SQIVND, per germline (reference sequence). The CDR3 has 14 amino acids. Trimming cost V 5 bases and J 6 bases, with 13 bases left between them. In DNA, the CDR3 is TGTGCCAGTAGTTCTTTGGGTACGGATGAAAAACTGTTTTTT. Amino acid sequence: CASSSLGTDEKLFF.

Only a few counts were recorded for this clonotype. A read error may be the cause here, since a much bigger clone is one base away. The chain uses TRBV11-2 and TRBJ2-7, with D possibly matching TRBD1 (5 bases). From germline, CDR1 is SGHAT and CDR2 FQNNGV. This CDR3 region has 15 residues. The CDR3 spells CAGSSLTDASYEQYF. For the CDR3, the DNA is TGTGCCGGCAGCTCCTTGACAGATGCCTCCTACGAGCAGTACTTC.

The CDR3 bases are TGTGCCTGGAGTGTAGGCGTTGGCCAGGGGGCTAACTATGGCTACACCTTC. Encoded protein: CAWSVGVGQGANYGYTF. The V and J genes are TRBV30 and TRBJ1-2; 7 nucleotides agree with TRBD1. Looked up from germline, CDR1 is GTSNPN and CDR2 is SVGIG (reference sequence). CDR3 length equals 17 residues. Trimming removed 0 bases from V and 0 bases from J; junction bases left unmatched: 10.

The chain recombines TRBV9 with TRBJ2-2; no clear D gene. Germline V lookup: CDR1 SGDLS, CDR2 YYNGEE. Trimming cost V 3 bases and J 5 bases, with 17 bases left between them. This CDR3 spans 16 amino acids. CDR3 amino acids: CASSDLPGHGTGELFF. DNA for the CDR3: TGTGCCAGCAGCGACCTTCCCGGCCACGGGACCGGGGAGCTGTTTTTT.

This clonotype was detected many times. V is TRBV12-3 or TRBV12-4 and J is TRBJ1-1; no definite D call. V gave up 3 bases and J gave up 3 bases, with 11 bases separating them. This CDR3 region has 14 residues. CDR3 protein: CASSFRRSDTEAFF. The DNA for the CDR3 is TGTGCCAGCAGTTTTCGACGGAGCGACACTGAAGCTTTCTTT.

J is TRBJ2-1 and V is TRBV15; tentative D call: TRBD1 (6 bases). Germline CDR1 is LNHNV and CDR2 is YYDKDF (reference sequence). Trimming removed 5 bases from V and 6 bases from J, with 17 bases in between. This CDR3 is built from 15 residues. The CDR3 sequence is CATSVQGKQLNEQFF. CDR3 bases: TGTGCCACCAGCGTCCAGGGGAAACAACTCAATGAGCAGTTCTTC.

In this sample, this clonotype turned up many times. This chain uses TRBV5-8 with TRBJ2-7; tentatively, D is TRBD1 (5 bases). Germline V CDR1 and CDR2: SGHTS, YDEGEE. Trimming removed 1 base from V and 4 bases from J, with 12 bases in between. The CDR3 totals 14 residues. CDR3 in DNA: TGTGCCAGCAGCTTGAGTCCAGGGTCGTACGAGCAGTACTTC. This sequence encodes CASSLSPGSYEQYF.

This clonotype was counted at least ten times. This chain's CDR3 is CASSPRGLVNTEAFF. CDR3 coding DNA: TGTGCCAGTAGTCCGAGGGGGCTAGTTAACACTGAAGCTTTCTTT. The gene calls are TRBV19 and TRBJ1-1; 7 bases fit TRBD1. V shed 5 bases, J shed 2 bases, and the junction held 8 bases outside the gene matches. CDR1 LNHDA and CDR2 SQIVND come from the germline V gene (reference sequence). The CDR3 sequence is 15 residues long.

This clonotype appeared many times. V and J are TRBV25-1 and TRBJ2-2; no reliable D call. CDR1 is MGHDK and CDR2 is SYGVNS in the germline V gene. This CDR3 region has 13 residues. The V gene lost 4 bases and the J gene lost 5 bases, with 8 bases spanning the gap. This CDR3 is CASSGKGTGELFF. For the CDR3, the DNA is TGTGCCAGCAGTGGTAAAGGGACCGGGGAGCTGTTTTTT.

The V call is TRBV19, the J call TRBJ2-1; 11 positions match TRBD2. Losses at the gene ends were 5 bases for V and 9 bases for J; bases not matched to a gene: 12. This CDR3 is 16 amino acids long. CDR1 LNHDA and CDR2 SQIVND come from the germline V gene (reference sequence). CDR3 bases: TGTGCCAGTAGTTTGTCGCATAGCGGGGGGGCATCTGAGCAGTTCTTC. Encoded protein: CASSLSHSGGASEQFF.

The chain employs TRBV12-3 or TRBV12-4 and TRBJ2-7; 9 bases fit TRBD1. The CDR3 length is 15 residues. After removal of 5 bases from V and 2 bases from J, the junction contained 7 bases not matched to a gene. CDR3 nucleotide sequence: TGTGCCAGCAGTCTTGACGGGACAGGGCCCTACGAGCAGTACTTC. As protein: CASSLDGTGPYEQYF.

This clonotype was counted at least ten times. The V and J genes are TRBV4-3 and TRBJ1-6; tentative D call: TRBD1 (6 bases). This CDR3 has 17 residues. Germline CDR1 reads LGHNA; CDR2 reads YSLEER. The V and J ends lost 1 base and 10 bases respectively, with 20 bases between them. CDR3 in amino acids: CASSQGAGTGGGSPLHF. In nucleotides, the CDR3 is TGCGCCAGCAGCCAAGGAGCCGGGACCGGGGGGGGCTCACCCCTCCACTTT.

The chain joins TRBV20-1 to TRBJ1-2, with a weak D call TRBD1 (5 bases). The CDR3 is 14 amino acids. CDR1 is DFQATT, CDR2 SNEGSKA, per germline (reference sequence). V was cut by 5 bases and J by 4 bases, with 17 bases left in between. CDR3 DNA sequence: TGCAGTGCTTCCGGGACGCCAAGAGCCTATGGCTACACCTTC. It yields the protein CSASGTPRAYGYTF.

Ten or more counts support this clonotype. The chain joins TRBV28 to TRBJ2-7, with a possible D match to TRBD1 (5 bases). The CDR3 sequence is 14 residues long. Looked up from germline, CDR1 is MDHEN and CDR2 is SYDVKM. V was clipped by 3 bases and J by 2 bases, with 11 bases between them. In nucleotides, the CDR3 is TGTGCCAGCAGTTTCGAACAGGCAGCCTACGAGCAGTACTTC. Residues: CASSFEQAAYEQYF.

The sample holds a few counts of this clonotype. The chain carries TRBV24-1 and TRBJ1-6; D remains unclear. The CDR3 consists of 13 residues. Germline assignment: CDR1 KGHDR and CDR2 SFDVKD. V was trimmed by 4 bases and J by 10 bases, leaving 10 bases between them. The CDR3, as DNA: TGTGCCACCAGTGAACACTCCCTATCACCCCTCCACTTT. It specifies CATSEHSLSPLHF.

This clonotype was seen a few times. The rearrangement uses TRBV10-3 and TRBJ1-1; no clear D gene. Germline V CDR1 and CDR2: ENHRY, SYGVKD. The CDR3 contains 12 residues. V lost 6 bases and J 11 bases, leaving 16 bases between the germline ends. The CDR3 bases are TGTGCCATCAGGGAAGCTGGGTGGAAGGCTTTCTTT. Protein sequence: CAIREAGWKAFF.

The V and J genes are TRBV14 and TRBJ2-5, with TRBD1 matching 8 bases. Germline loops: CDR1 SGHDN, CDR2 FVKESK. The ends lost 4 bases at V and 6 bases at J; junction bases unmatched: 13. CDR3 size: 16 residues. Here the CDR3 DNA reads TGTGCCAGCAGCCCTCGACAGGGGCCGCGACAACAGACCCAGTACTTC. This sequence encodes CASSPRQGPRQQTQYF. Variable domain in full (rest from reference TRBV14 and TRBJ2-5): EAGVTQFPSHSVIEKGQTVTLRCDPISGHDNLYWYRRVMGKEIKFLLHFVKESKQDESGMPNNRFLAERTGGTYSTLKVQPAELEDSGVYFCASSPRQGPRQQTQYFGPGTRLLVL.

In regard to this clonotype: This may be a read error, as it is one base from a much larger clone. The CDR3 ends on some other residue instead of the conserved phenylalanine or tryptophan, so this is likely a read error. Because the CDR3's place on the DNA is in doubt, the DNA is left out and the CDR3 is given as listed by TCRdb. The chain couples TRBV5-1 to TRBJ2-5; TRBD1, the table's D call, was not compared with the DNA. The CDR3 is 13 residues long, ends included. Germline V gives CDR1 SGHRS, CDR2 YFSETQ. The CDR3 is CASSLRGARARYL.

J is TRBJ1-2 and V is TRBV25-1; unclear D gene. Germline-derived CDR1 and CDR2 are MGHDK and SYGVNS. Trimming removed 3 bases from V and 8 bases from J, with 10 bases in between. This CDR3 region has 12 residues. This CDR3 reads CASSDGWSGYTF. CDR3 DNA: TGTGCCAGCAGTGATGGTTGGAGCGGCTACACCTTC.

Regarding this clonotype: The conserved final phenylalanine or tryptophan is absent from the CDR3, which likely points to a read error. The limits of the CDR3 on the DNA are not certain, so only TCRdb's listed CDR3 is given. The chain is built from TRBV5-1 and TRBJ2-7; the table's TRBD1 call for D was not verified on the DNA. A total of 10 residues make up the CDR3, ends included. The germline CDR1 and CDR2 sequences are SGHRS and YFSETQ. This CDR3 is CASSLGGSDT.